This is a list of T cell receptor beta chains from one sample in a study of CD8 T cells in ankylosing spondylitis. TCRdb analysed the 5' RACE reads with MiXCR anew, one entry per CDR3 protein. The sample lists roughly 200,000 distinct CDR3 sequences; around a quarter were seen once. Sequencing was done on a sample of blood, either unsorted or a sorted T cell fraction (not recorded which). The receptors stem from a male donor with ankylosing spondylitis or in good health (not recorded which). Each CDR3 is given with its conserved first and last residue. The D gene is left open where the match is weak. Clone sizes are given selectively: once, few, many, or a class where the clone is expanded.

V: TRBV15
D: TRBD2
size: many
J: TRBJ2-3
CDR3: CATSRDPSASGRDTQYF
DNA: TGTGCCACCAGCAGAGATCCTAGCGCTAGCGGGAGGGATACGCAGTATTTT

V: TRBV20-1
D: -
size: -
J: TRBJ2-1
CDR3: CSARDPGQSSYNEQFF
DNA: TGCAGTGCTAGAGATCCGGGCCAAAGCTCCTACAATGAGCAGTTCTTC

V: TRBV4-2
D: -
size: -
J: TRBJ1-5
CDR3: CASSSRRDNQPQHF
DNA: TGTGCCAGCAGCTCGCGCCGGGACAATCAGCCCCAGCATTTT

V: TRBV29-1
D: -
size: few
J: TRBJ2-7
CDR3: CSVGGQGGYEQYF
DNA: TGCAGCGTTGGCGGGCAGGGGGGCTACGAGCAGTACTTC

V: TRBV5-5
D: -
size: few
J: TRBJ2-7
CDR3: CASSLDRPHEQYF
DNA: TGTGCCAGCAGCTTGGACCGTCCCCACGAGCAGTACTTC

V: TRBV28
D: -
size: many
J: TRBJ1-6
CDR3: CASSYDGYNSPLHF
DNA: TGTGCCAGCAGTTACGACGGGTATAATTCACCCCTCCACTTT

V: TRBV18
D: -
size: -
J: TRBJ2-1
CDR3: CASSPAQDSYNEQFF
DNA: TGTGCCAGCTCACCCGCCCAGGACTCCTACAATGAGCAGTTCTTC

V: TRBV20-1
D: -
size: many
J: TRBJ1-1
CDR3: CSARDLVGTEAFF
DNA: TGCAGTGCTAGGGACCTTGTGGGCACTGAAGCTTTCTTT

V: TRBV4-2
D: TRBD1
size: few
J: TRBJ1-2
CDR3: CASSQERTGAYGYTF
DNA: TGTGCCAGCAGCCAAGAGAGAACAGGGGCTTATGGCTACACCTTC

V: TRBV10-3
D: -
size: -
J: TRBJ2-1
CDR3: CAISHSAGGNEQFF
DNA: TGTGCCATCAGCCACTCCGCCGGAGGCAATGAGCAGTTCTTC

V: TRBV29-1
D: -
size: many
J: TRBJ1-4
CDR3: CSVLLGRGTTNEKLFF
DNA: TGCAGCGTTCTCCTAGGAAGGGGCACAACTAATGAAAAACTGTTTTTT

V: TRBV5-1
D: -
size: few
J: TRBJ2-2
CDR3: CASSSDRYTGELFF
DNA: TGCGCCAGCAGCTCGGACCGGTACACCGGGGAGCTGTTTTTT

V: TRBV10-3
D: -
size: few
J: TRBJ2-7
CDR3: CAIGGGSIQFNYEQYF
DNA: TGTGCCATCGGTGGAGGTAGCATACAGTTTAACTACGAGCAGTACTTC

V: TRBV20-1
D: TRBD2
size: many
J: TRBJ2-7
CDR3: CSARSTLAGYYEQYF
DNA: TGCAGTGCTAGAAGCACACTAGCGGGATACTACGAGCAGTACTTC

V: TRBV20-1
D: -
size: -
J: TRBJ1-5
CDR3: CSARPRNSNQPQHF
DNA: TGCAGTGCTAGGCCCCGTAATAGCAATCAGCCCCAGCATTTT

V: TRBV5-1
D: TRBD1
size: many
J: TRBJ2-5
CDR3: CASSAGQGDETQYF
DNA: TGCGCCAGCAGCGCGGGACAGGGGGACGAGACCCAGTACTTC

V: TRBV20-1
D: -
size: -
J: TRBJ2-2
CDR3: CSARENPSGGGELFF
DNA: TGCAGTGCTAGAGAAAACCCTTCGGGCGGCGGGGAGCTGTTTTTT

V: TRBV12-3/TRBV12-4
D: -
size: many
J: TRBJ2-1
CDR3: CASRNLGAVEQFF
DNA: TGTGCCAGCAGAAATTTAGGGGCCGTTGAGCAGTTCTTC

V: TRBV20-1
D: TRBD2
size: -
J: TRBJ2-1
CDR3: CSAREKAGWNEQFF
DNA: TGCAGTGCTAGAGAGAAAGCGGGATGGAATGAGCAGTTCTTC

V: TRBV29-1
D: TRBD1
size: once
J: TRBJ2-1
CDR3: CSVEDSGGAPGEQFF
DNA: TGCAGCGTTGAAGATTCAGGGGGCGCCCCGGGGGAGCAGTTCTTC

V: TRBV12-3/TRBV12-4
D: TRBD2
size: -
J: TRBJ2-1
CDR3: CASRPGLAGLGEQFF
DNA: TGTGCCAGCAGGCCCGGACTAGCGGGATTAGGTGAGCAGTTCTTC

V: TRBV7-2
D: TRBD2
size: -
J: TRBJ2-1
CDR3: CASSLRGGGTVYNEQFF
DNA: TGTGCCAGCAGCTTGCGGGGGGGCGGTACGGTATACAATGAGCAGTTCTTC

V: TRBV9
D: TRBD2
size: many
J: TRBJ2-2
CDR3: CASSVVSAPRAGGELFF
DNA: TGTGCCAGCAGCGTAGTCTCAGCGCCACGAGCGGGGGGGGAGCTGTTTTTT

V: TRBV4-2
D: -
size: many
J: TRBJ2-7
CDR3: CASSRGGSLTYEQYF
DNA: TGTGCCAGCAGCCGTGGCGGCTCGCTTACCTACGAGCAGTACTTC

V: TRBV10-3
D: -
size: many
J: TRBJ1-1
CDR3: CAISGGVGENTEAFF
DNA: TGTGCCATCAGTGGTGGGGTTGGCGAGAACACTGAAGCTTTCTTT

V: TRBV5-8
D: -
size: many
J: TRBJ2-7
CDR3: CASSGRSTGSNREQYF
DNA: TGTGCCAGCAGCGGGAGAAGTACCGGGTCAAACAGAGAGCAGTACTTC

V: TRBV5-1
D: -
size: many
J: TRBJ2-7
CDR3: CASSGGDAYEQYF
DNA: TGCGCCAGCAGTGGGGGTGATGCCTACGAGCAGTACTTC

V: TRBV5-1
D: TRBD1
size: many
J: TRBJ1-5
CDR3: CASSPSGTGHQPQHF
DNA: TGCGCCAGCAGCCCCTCCGGGACAGGTCATCAGCCCCAGCATTTT

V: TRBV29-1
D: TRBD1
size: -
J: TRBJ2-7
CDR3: CSGRTGGNEQYF
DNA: TGCAGCGGGAGGACAGGGGGTAACGAGCAGTACTTC

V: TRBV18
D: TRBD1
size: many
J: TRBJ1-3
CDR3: CASSAQGAGNTIYF
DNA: TGTGCCAGCTCAGCACAGGGGGCTGGAAACACCATATATTTT

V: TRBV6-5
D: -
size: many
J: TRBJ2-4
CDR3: CASSYPGAKNIQYF
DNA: TGTGCCAGCAGTTACCCCGGGGCCAAAAACATTCAGTACTTC

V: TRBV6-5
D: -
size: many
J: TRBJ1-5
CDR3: CASSYTSGWQPQHF
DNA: TGTGCCAGCAGTTATACTTCAGGGTGGCAGCCCCAGCATTTT

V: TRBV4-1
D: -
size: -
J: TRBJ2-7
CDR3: CASSPIVASRTYEQYF
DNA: TGCGCCAGCAGCCCAATAGTGGCTAGCCGAACCTACGAGCAGTACTTC

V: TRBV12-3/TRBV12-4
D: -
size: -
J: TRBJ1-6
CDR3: CASSLRRHNSPLHF
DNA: TGTGCCAGCAGTCTCCGACGGCATAATTCACCCCTCCACTTT

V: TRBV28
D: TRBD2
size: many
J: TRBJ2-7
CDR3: CASSSRGAAGPLYEQYF
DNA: TGTGCCAGCAGTTCCCGGGGAGCAGCGGGGCCGCTCTACGAGCAGTACTTC

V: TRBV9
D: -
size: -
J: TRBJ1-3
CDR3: CASSVAQGSGNTIYF
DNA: TGTGCCAGCAGCGTAGCTCAGGGTTCTGGAAACACCATATATTTT

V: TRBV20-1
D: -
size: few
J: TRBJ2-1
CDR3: CSATTGSSSYNEQFF
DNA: TGCAGTGCAACCACAGGATCGAGCTCCTACAATGAGCAGTTCTTC

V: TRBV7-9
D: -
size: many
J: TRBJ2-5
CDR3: CASSLRWAGEETQYF
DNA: TGTGCCAGCAGCTTACGCTGGGCAGGAGAAGAGACCCAGTACTTC

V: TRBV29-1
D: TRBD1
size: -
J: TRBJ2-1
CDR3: CSVARGTVAYNEQFF
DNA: TGCAGCGTTGCCAGGGGGACAGTCGCGTACAATGAGCAGTTCTTC

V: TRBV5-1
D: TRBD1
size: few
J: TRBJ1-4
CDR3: CASSGTGTGGNEKLFF
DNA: TGCGCCAGCAGCGGCACCGGGACAGGGGGTAATGAAAAACTGTTTTTT

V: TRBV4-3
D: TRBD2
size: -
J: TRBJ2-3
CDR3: CASSPQTSARDTQYF
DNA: TGCGCCAGCAGCCCACAGACTAGCGCTCGAGATACGCAGTATTTT

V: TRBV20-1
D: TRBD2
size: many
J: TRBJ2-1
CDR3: CSAKTSLGYNEQFF
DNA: TGCAGTGCGAAGACTAGCCTGGGCTACAATGAGCAGTTCTTC